This is a list of T cell receptor beta chains from one sample in a study of T cells after yellow fever vaccination. One entry per CDR3 protein results from TCRdb running MiXCR on the 5' RACE reads. This sample yields about 580,000 distinct CDR3 sequences, of which less than 20% are seen a single time; roughly 17% belongs to the top ten. The sequences come from PBMCs, collected 5 to 6 days after the first yellow fever vaccination. The receptors originated from a man aged 18 to 29 who received the YFV17D yellow fever vaccine. Both conserved end residues are part of each CDR3. D genes are given only for firm matches. Not all rows give a size; the values are once, few, many and, for expanded clones, a class.

len	v_gene	d_gene	abundance	j_gene	CDR3aa	CDR3nt
13	TRBV6-1	-	few	TRBJ1-5	CASRAGDNQPQHF	TGTGCCAGCAGGGCCGGGGACAATCAGCCCCAGCATTTT
15	TRBV7-7	-	-	TRBJ2-2	CASSLSPRSTGELFF	TGTGCTAGCAGCTTATCCCCACGGTCCACCGGGGAGCTGTTTTTT
15	TRBV20-1	-	many	TRBJ2-3	CSARDPGTSTDTQYF	TGCAGTGCTAGAGATCCCGGGACCTCGACAGATACGCAGTATTTT
15	TRBV7-8	TRBD2	few	TRBJ2-3	CASSTGTSDTDTQYF	TGTGCCAGCAGCACCGGGACTAGCGATACAGATACGCAGTATTTT
15	TRBV5-5	-	few	TRBJ1-2	CASSQNAEVNYGYTF	TGTGCCAGCAGCCAAAATGCGGAAGTAAACTATGGCTACACCTTC
13	TRBV4-1	-	few	TRBJ2-1	CASSQGPVGEQFF	TGCGCCAGCAGCCAAGGCCCTGTAGGCGAGCAGTTCTTC
13	TRBV7-9	-	-	TRBJ1-5	CASSGIQGQPQHF	TGTGCCAGCAGCGGGATCCAGGGTCAGCCCCAGCATTTT
15	TRBV9	-	-	TRBJ2-3	CASSEGDRETDTQYF	TGTGCCAGCAGCGAAGGGGACCGCGAAACAGATACGCAGTATTTT
14	TRBV5-1	-	-	TRBJ2-1	CASRVVGANNEQFF	TGCGCCAGCAGGGTTGTAGGGGCCAACAATGAGCAGTTCTTC
16	TRBV12-3/TRBV12-4	TRBD1	few	TRBJ2-1	CASSPLDRALGSEQFF	TGTGCCAGCAGTCCCCTTGACAGGGCCCTTGGCAGTGAGCAGTTCTTC
15	TRBV28	TRBD1	-	TRBJ1-4	CASSFLTGGSEKLFF	TGTGCCAGCAGTTTCCTGACAGGGGGCAGTGAAAAACTGTTTTTT
14	TRBV5-1	-	few	TRBJ2-5	CASSLDTPSETQYF	TGCGCCAGCAGCTTGGATACCCCCTCAGAGACCCAGTACTTC
14	TRBV19	TRBD1	-	TRBJ2-4	CASSETGFKNIQYF	TGTGCCAGTAGCGAGACAGGGTTCAAAAACATTCAGTACTTC
15	TRBV11-2	-	-	TRBJ2-5	CASSWGAGYQETQYF	TGTGCCAGCAGCTGGGGGGCGGGGTACCAAGAGACCCAGTACTTC
15	TRBV5-5	-	-	TRBJ2-5	CASAQEESGRETQYF	TGTGCCAGTGCACAGGAGGAGTCGGGTAGGGAGACCCAGTACTTC
14	TRBV27	-	-	TRBJ1-1	CASRAGNMNTEAFF	TGTGCCAGCAGGGCCGGGAACATGAACACTGAAGCTTTCTTT
14	TRBV9	-	-	TRBJ2-5	CASSGAGFQETQYF	TGTGCCAGCAGCGGAGCGGGCTTCCAAGAGACCCAGTACTTC
13	TRBV5-1	-	many	TRBJ1-1	CASSLEGPREAFF	TGCGCCAGCAGCTTGGAGGGGCCTCGCGAAGCTTTCTTT
18	TRBV15	-	few	TRBJ1-5	CATSSPKVWLNSNQPQHF	TGTGCCACCAGCAGCCCGAAGGTATGGCTGAATAGCAATCAGCCCCAGCATTTT
14	TRBV30	-	few	TRBJ2-7	CAWSVGGRAGEQYF	TGTGCCTGGAGTGTGGGGGGCAGGGCGGGCGAGCAGTACTTC
15	TRBV7-9	-	-	TRBJ2-5	CASSPGTDYQETQYF	TGTGCCAGCAGCCCAGGGACGGACTACCAAGAGACCCAGTACTTC
13	TRBV5-1	-	many	TRBJ2-3	CASSLVSPDTQYF	TGCGCCAGCAGCTTGGTGTCGCCAGATACGCAGTATTTT
17	TRBV6-1	TRBD2	-	TRBJ2-2	CASSGLAGGPRTGELFF	TGTGCCAGCAGCGGACTAGCGGGGGGGCCAAGGACCGGGGAGCTGTTTTTT
15	TRBV9	TRBD1	-	TRBJ1-6	CASSVDRAYNSPLHF	TGTGCCAGCAGCGTGGACAGGGCCTATAATTCACCCCTCCACTTT
13	TRBV7-2	-	-	TRBJ2-1	CASSFSPDNEQFF	TGTGCCAGCAGCTTCTCCCCGGACAATGAGCAGTTCTTC
15	TRBV14	-	few	TRBJ2-3	CASSLEDTRTDTQYF	TGTGCCAGCAGCCTCGAGGACACCCGCACAGATACGCAGTATTTT
13	TRBV5-6	-	-	TRBJ1-5	CASSLSGFQPQHF	TGTGCCAGCAGCTTATCCGGCTTCCAGCCCCAGCATTTT
18	TRBV12-3/TRBV12-4	TRBD2	many	TRBJ2-5	CASRPHLGAGRGDETQYF	TGTGCCAGCAGACCTCACCTTGGGGCTGGACGGGGGGATGAGACCCAGTACTTC